The rows below give T cell receptor beta chains drawn from one sample of a study of CD8+ T cells in alopecia areata. Libraries were prepared by immunoSEQ multiplex PCR; TCRdb keeps only in-frame clonotypes and omits some of them. The sample records 15,000 to 20,000 clones, around three fifths being singletons. The specimen was skin, collected at week 4, from a patient treated with tofacitinib. The receptors come from a human donor with alopecia areata. CDR3s leave out the opening cysteine and the closing phenylalanine or tryptophan.

j_call: TRBJ1-5; v_call: TRBV27; cdr3_aa: ASSLYRSNQPQH
j_call: TRBJ2-5; v_call: TRBV7-3; cdr3_aa: ASSLRSGEPQETQY
j_call: TRBJ2-7; v_call: TRBV4-1; cdr3_aa: ASRPTFRGKEWGYEQY
j_call: TRBJ2-2; v_call: TRBV4-1; cdr3_aa: ASSQAAGRRGAGELF
j_call: TRBJ1-2; v_call: TRBV5-5; cdr3_aa: ASSLSTVYGYT
j_call: TRBJ2-7; v_call: TRBV4-1; cdr3_aa: ASRQGIGYEQY
j_call: TRBJ2-7; v_call: TRBV4-2; cdr3_aa: ASSQDSGDNLYEQY
j_call: TRBJ2-2; v_call: TRBV6-1; cdr3_aa: ASSAGEPGTELNTGELF
j_call: TRBJ1-6; v_call: TRBV6-5; cdr3_aa: ASSYSSQYNSPLH
j_call: TRBJ2-7; v_call: TRBV6-1; cdr3_aa: ASSDSYEQY
j_call: TRBJ2-7; v_call: TRBV27; cdr3_aa: ASSLAGTSVTYEQY
j_call: TRBJ1-5; v_call: TRBV28; cdr3_aa: ASRRTGRNSNQPQH
j_call: TRBJ1-2; v_call: TRBV18; cdr3_aa: ASTGQANYGYT
j_call: TRBJ2-2; v_call: TRBV18; cdr3_aa: ASSPSPHPNTGELF
j_call: TRBJ2-2; v_call: TRBV27; cdr3_aa: ASMSSRANTGELF
j_call: TRBJ2-1; v_call: TRBV29-1; cdr3_aa: STRDRYNEQF
j_call: TRBJ2-5; v_call: TRBV2; cdr3_aa: ASSGDVEETQY
j_call: TRBJ1-1; v_call: TRBV7-3; cdr3_aa: ASSSQGDTEAF
j_call: -; v_call: TRBV30; cdr3_aa: AWSVRYEQY
j_call: TRBJ2-4; v_call: TRBV28; cdr3_aa: ASRSGVAKNIQY
j_call: TRBJ1-4; v_call: TRBV5-1; cdr3_aa: ASSPDPQGTNEKLF
j_call: TRBJ1-5; v_call: TRBV6-5; cdr3_aa: ASTDRQGVRPQH
j_call: TRBJ2-7; v_call: TRBV4-1; cdr3_aa: ASSQGGAAHEQY
j_call: TRBJ2-5; v_call: TRBV7-2; cdr3_aa: ASSGTGSFSETQY
j_call: TRBJ1-2; v_call: TRBV5-1; cdr3_aa: ASSLGPTLLQAFYGYT
j_call: TRBJ2-1; v_call: TRBV28; cdr3_aa: ASRRVGEQF
j_call: TRBJ2-7; v_call: TRBV10-3; cdr3_aa: ASRSTGFEQY
j_call: TRBJ2-5; v_call: TRBV2; cdr3_aa: ASKDNQETQY
j_call: TRBJ1-2; v_call: TRBV30; cdr3_aa: AWSGGQGNGYT
j_call: TRBJ1-5; v_call: TRBV28; cdr3_aa: ASSFSPPGQGNQPQH
j_call: TRBJ1-6; v_call: TRBV5-5; cdr3_aa: ASSHRLAPGDLH
j_call: TRBJ2-7; v_call: TRBV5-1; cdr3_aa: ASSLGGGDGAYEQY
j_call: TRBJ1-4; v_call: TRBV6-1; cdr3_aa: ASRLTGTNEKLF
j_call: TRBJ2-2; v_call: TRBV7-9; cdr3_aa: ASSGRDRELTGELF
j_call: TRBJ2-7; v_call: TRBV29-1; cdr3_aa: SGSLGTGAEQY
j_call: TRBJ1-3; v_call: TRBV15; cdr3_aa: ATSRTPGQGINTIY
j_call: TRBJ2-7; v_call: TRBV11-2; cdr3_aa: ASSGNLAGTKPYEQY
j_call: TRBJ1-1; v_call: TRBV5-4; cdr3_aa: ASSLLDTEAF
j_call: TRBJ1-1; v_call: TRBV6-5; cdr3_aa: ASSYRNTEAF
j_call: TRBJ2-7; v_call: TRBV18; cdr3_aa: ASSPTKSGLAGDRYEQY
j_call: TRBJ2-7; v_call: TRBV6-5; cdr3_aa: ASSPGLAGGYEQY
j_call: TRBJ1-5; v_call: TRBV28; cdr3_aa: ASSWVEGDQPQH
j_call: TRBJ2-7; v_call: TRBV27; cdr3_aa: ASSPTSGQGYEQY
j_call: TRBJ2-3; v_call: TRBV7-6; cdr3_aa: ASSLGVGDAGGDTQY
j_call: TRBJ1-1; v_call: TRBV28; cdr3_aa: ASSFLLPPMNTEAF
j_call: TRBJ1-3; v_call: TRBV29-1; cdr3_aa: SVGGTNSGNTIY
j_call: TRBJ1-5; v_call: TRBV28; cdr3_aa: ASSPKTGYSNQPQH
j_call: TRBJ1-1; v_call: TRBV6-1; cdr3_aa: ASSENQGLKNTEAF
j_call: TRBJ2-5; v_call: TRBV9; cdr3_aa: ASSALGGVQETQY
j_call: -; v_call: TRBV7-2; cdr3_aa: ASSSYYEQY
j_call: TRBJ1-3; v_call: TRBV2; cdr3_aa: ASSLRAGWA